This TCR beta chain appears in the sequencing data of a study of a mutant IDH1 vaccine in newly diagnosed glioma. Study results and caveats: Among patients, around 93% showed immune responses induced by the vaccine.

The CDR3 has 16 amino acids. Per germline, CDR1 SGHRS and CDR2 YFSETQ. V dropped 4 bases and J dropped 0 bases, with 14 bases sitting between them. This table comes from immunoSEQ multiplex PCR, and its TCRdb copy is limited to in-frame clones, with some not included. The data show 75,000 to 80,000 clones, with 85% to 90% seen just once and 0.77% held by the top ten. As concerns this clone: Antigen unknown.

Time point meaning: week 23, last vaccination. What each vaccine dose contained was 300 ug of mutant IDH1 20-mer peptide, accompanied by topical imiquimod. V usage is TRBV5-1 and J usage is TRBJ1-3; D uncertain. The clonotype originates from a woman between 45 and 60 years old with glioma. Sequences were derived from PBMCs, sampled from a glioma patient whose treatment included an IDH1 peptide vaccine. CDR3 sequence reads: CASSIDVQASGNTIYF. CDR3 in DNA: TGCGCCAGCAGCATTGATGTTCAGGCCTCTGGAAACACCATATATTTT.